This T cell receptor beta chain was observed in a study of identical twins. Template switching (which added a universal primer site) was used, and cDNA carried unique molecular identifiers. From the 5' RACE reads, TCRdb called clonotypes with MiXCR, one entry per CDR3 protein. The sample records around 960,000 distinct CDR3 sequences, 9% to 15% being singletons. General study results and limits: It was possible that invariant MAIT and iNKT cells partly confounded the zero-insertion analyses.

The sample holds a few counts of this clonotype. Its specificity is unknown. This CDR3 is built from 14 residues. CDR1 is LGHNT, CDR2 FRNRAP, per germline. V dropped 7 bases and J dropped 8 bases, with 20 bases sitting between them. The sample was also reused in another study, on yellow fever vaccine responses in identical twins.

The chain has TRBV12-5 and TRBJ1-2; D remains ambiguous. This TCR was sampled from a woman aged 18-29 years in good health. Sequencing was done on a sample of PBMCs. CDR3 bases: TGTGCTAGTGCCCCAGACAACCCTTCGGAAGGCTACACCTTC. Protein: CASAPDNPSEGYTF.